Below are 31 T cell receptor beta chains sequenced from a single sample in a study of cytomegalovirus exposure and HLA in healthy donors. 60 Vbeta and 13 Jbeta primers were used in PCR. The data were produced by immunoSEQ multiplex PCR, yet TCRdb's version contains in-frame clones alone and is incomplete. This sample has 150,000 to 200,000 clones, with 81% found just once. The sequencing input was PBMCs. The receptors shown here come from a woman younger than 30 in good health and CMV-seropositive.

This chain joins TRBV11-2 and TRBJ2-3; D is undetermined. The CDR3 has 13 residues. V was cut by 5 bases and J by 1 base, with 7 bases left in between. In germline, CDR1 is SGHAT, CDR2 FQNNGV. The DNA for the CDR3 is TGTGCCAGCAGCCCCCTCCGCACAGATACGCAGTATTTT. Amino acid sequence: CASSPLRTDTQYF. Supplemented by reference TRBV11-2 and TRBJ2-3, the full variable domain reads EAGVAQSPRYKIIEKRQSVAFWCNPISGHATLYWYQQILGQGPKLLIQFQNNGVVDDSQLPKDRFSAERLKGVDSTLKIQPAKLEDSAVYLCASSPLRTDTQYFGPGTRLTVL.

This CDR3 reads CATSRDRGVDTEAFF. The CDR3 DNA sequence: TGTGCCACCAGCAGAGATCGGGGGGTCGACACTGAAGCTTTCTTT. This chain uses TRBV15 with TRBJ1-1; a possible D gene is TRBD1 (5 bases). The CDR3 is 15 residues long. The germline CDR1 and CDR2 sequences are LNHNV and YYDKDF (reference sequence). Trimming took off 0 bases at V and 3 bases at J, with 11 bases between the two ends.

This chain connects TRBV19 to TRBJ1-1; D is perhaps TRBD1 (5 bases). The CDR3 is 16 residues long. The V gene lost 7 bases and the J gene lost 4 bases, with 22 bases spanning the gap. CDR1 is LNHDA and CDR2 is SQIVND in the germline V gene (reference sequence). The CDR3 loop reads CASTQSGGGLLTEAFF. CDR3 sequence (DNA): TGTGCCAGTACCCAATCCGGCGGGGGTCTACTCACTGAAGCTTTCTTT.

V gene TRBV5-6 combines with J gene TRBJ2-3, with 10 nucleotides matching TRBD2. The junction had 6 bases not matched to a gene; V was cut back by 2 bases and J by 3 bases. The CDR3 covers 16 residues. The germline gives CDR1 SGHDT, CDR2 YYEEEE. This CDR3 is CASSFLAGVGTDTQYF. The CDR3 DNA is TGTGCCAGCAGCTTCCTAGCGGGGGTTGGGACAGATACGCAGTATTTT.

This chain links TRBV5-1 with TRBJ2-7; possible D gene TRBD1, 6 bases. The CDR3 consists of 13 residues. With 1 base removed from V and 6 bases from J, the gap between germline ends came to 11 bases. Germline V CDR1 and CDR2: SGHRS, YFSETQ. The DNA of the CDR3 is TGCGCCAGCAGCTTGTGGTCCAGGGGCGAGCAGTACTTC. Amino acids: CASSLWSRGEQYF.

This clone turned up a few times. The rearrangement joins TRBV5-1 to TRBJ1-2, with D unclear. Germline V gives CDR1 SGHRS, CDR2 YFSETQ. The CDR3 runs 14 residues. Trimming pared 7 bases from V and 3 bases from J, leaving 16 bases between. CDR3 loop: CASANGGGYYGYTF. CDR3 nucleotide sequence: TGCGCCAGCGCCAACGGTGGAGGTTACTATGGCTACACCTTC. Combining the CDR3 with reference TRBV5-1 and TRBJ1-2 gives the whole variable domain KAGVTQTPRYLIKTRGQQVTLSCSPISGHRSVSWYQQTPGQGLQFLFEYFSETQRNKGNFPGRFSGRQFSNSRSEMNVSTLELGDSALYLCASANGGGYYGYTFGSGTRLTVV.

The rearrangement uses TRBV6-5 and TRBJ1-6; the D gene is possibly TRBD1 (5 bases). CDR3 length equals 13 residues. Germline CDR1 MNHEY, CDR2 SVGAGI. V lost 6 bases to trimming and J lost 6 bases, with 9 bases between them. The chain's CDR3 is CASRKTVNSPLHF. The CDR3 region has the DNA TGTGCCAGCAGGAAGACAGTTAATTCACCCCTCCACTTT.

This sequence joins TRBV11-2 and TRBJ2-7, with a tentative D call TRBD1 (5 bases). Germline lookup yields CDR1 SGHAT and CDR2 FQNNGV. CDR3 length: 13 residues. V lost 5 bases and J lost 3, with 11 bases in between. CDR3 amino acids: CASSGWQGYEQYF. The CDR3 nucleotides are TGTGCCAGCAGCGGGTGGCAGGGCTACGAGCAGTACTTC.

This CDR3 is CASSFSFQRGSTDTQYF. The CDR3 DNA reads as TGTGCCAGCAGCTTTTCCTTCCAGCGGGGGAGCACAGATACGCAGTATTTT. The chain combines TRBV7-6 with TRBJ2-3; 8 nucleotides match TRBD2. V gave up 3 bases and J gave up 0 bases; unmatched junction bases: 8. Germline V gene data show CDR1 as SGHVS and CDR2 as FNYEAQ. The CDR3 is 17 residues long.

The chain is built from TRBV5-3 and TRBJ1-1, with a weak D call TRBD1 (5 bases). TRBV5-3 is an open reading frame, and its role is uncertain. This CDR3 spans 15 amino acids. V was clipped by 3 bases and J by 5 bases, with 17 bases between them. The CDR3 loop is CARSSYAGRGTEAFF. DNA of the CDR3: TGTGCCAGAAGCTCTTACGCAGGTCGGGGGACTGAAGCTTTCTTT.

The V gene is TRBV2, the J gene TRBJ1-6; D uncertain. Germline V gene data show CDR1 as SNHLY and CDR2 as FYNNEI. The CDR3 runs 17 residues. V dropped 2 bases and J dropped 0 bases, with 11 bases sitting between them. CDR3 nucleotides: TGTGCCAGCAGTGAATCGGCGGCCAGCTCCTATAATTCACCCCTCCACTTT. This codes for CASSESAASSYNSPLHF.

V usage is TRBV10-1 and J usage is TRBJ2-2; D unresolved. CDR1 is WNHNN, CDR2 SYGVQD, per germline (reference sequence). V lost 2 bases and J lost 4, with 5 bases in between. There are 13 residues in the CDR3. CDR3 sequence (DNA): TGCGCCAGCAGTGAGGGCAGCACCGGGGAGCTGTTTTTT. This gives the protein CASSEGSTGELFF.

The chain has TRBV10-3 and TRBJ1-1, with D possibly matching TRBD1 (6 bases). V lost 9 bases and J lost 7, with 12 bases in between. CDR1 is ENHRY, CDR2 SYGVKD, per germline. The CDR3 loop spans 11 amino acids. This CDR3 reads CAISGQFEAFF. The CDR3 bases are TGTGCCATAAGCGGACAGTTTGAAGCTTTCTTT.

The CDR3, as DNA: TGTGCCAGCAGCCCCGGGACACTGGGCTACACCTTC. The encoded protein is CASSPGTLGYTF. The J gene is TRBJ1-2, the V gene TRBV9, with D perhaps TRBD1 (6 bases). Germline V CDR1 and CDR2: SGDLS, YYNGEE. The CDR3 spans 12 residues. V was shortened by 4 bases and J by 8 bases, with 12 bases between the two germline ends.

The chain has TRBV4-3 and TRBJ2-5; TRBD2 aligns across 12 bases. The CDR3 spans 17 residues. CDR1 and CDR2 from the germline V gene are LGHNA and YSLEER. The trim removed 8 bases at V and 4 bases at J, leaving 14 bases unmatched. DNA for the CDR3: TGCGCCAGCTTAGATCTAGCGGGGGGGCCGGGGCGAGAGACCCAGTACTTC. Translated: CASLDLAGGPGRETQYF.

The chain is built from TRBV11-3 and TRBJ2-7, with 9 bases identical to TRBD1. CDR3 length: 15 residues. Losses at the gene ends were 6 bases for V and 5 bases for J; bases not matched to a gene: 11. CDR1 is SGHNT, CDR2 YENEEA, per germline. Here the CDR3 reads CASRLSGTGIHEQYF. In DNA form, the CDR3 reads TGTGCCAGCAGACTATCCGGGACAGGGATCCACGAGCAGTACTTC.

The rearrangement joins TRBV4-3 to TRBJ2-5; D may be TRBD2 (7 bases). Germline CDR1 is LGHNA and CDR2 is YSLEER. This CDR3 has 15 amino acids. V shed 1 base and J shed 5 bases, with 14 bases lying between them. CDR3 coding DNA: TGCGCCAGCAGCCAAGGGATACAGGGAGGGGAGACCCAGTACTTC. Amino acid sequence: CASSQGIQGGETQYF.

The chain joins TRBV6-6 to TRBJ2-2; TRBD1 agrees at 10 bases. The CDR3 has 16 residues. Germline V gene data show CDR1 as MNHNY and CDR2 as SVGAGI (reference sequence). V gave up 5 bases and J gave up 7 bases; unmatched junction bases: 10. The DNA of the CDR3 is TGTGCCAGCAGTGCCTCCGACAGGGGGCCGGTCGGGGAGCTGTTTTTT. Protein sequence: CASSASDRGPVGELFF.

This chain connects TRBV12-5 to TRBJ1-1; a weak D match, TRBD1 (6 bases). Germline V CDR1 and CDR2: LGHNT, FRNRAP. V shed 7 bases and J shed 2 bases, with 14 bases lying between them. The length of the CDR3 is 14 residues. CDR3 sequence reads: CASVRWGRNTEAFF. The CDR3 DNA sequence: TGTGCTAGTGTCCGTTGGGGGCGCAACACTGAAGCTTTCTTT.

This chain connects TRBV29-1 to TRBJ1-5; 9 bases line up with TRBD1. This CDR3 region has 14 residues. The V gene end was trimmed by 4 bases and the J gene end by 1 base; junction bases not matched to a gene: 2. Germline CDR1 SQVTM, CDR2 ANQGSEA. CDR3 residues: CSVVGQGSNQPQHF. CDR3 sequence (DNA): TGCAGCGTTGTCGGACAGGGGAGCAATCAGCCCCAGCATTTT.

The chain recombines TRBV4-3 with TRBJ2-3; the D gene is possibly TRBD2 (6 bases). Per germline, CDR1 LGHNA and CDR2 YSLEER. V was trimmed by 0 bases and J by 6 bases, leaving 28 bases between them. The CDR3 has 20 amino acids. In DNA form, the CDR3 reads TGCGCCAGCAGCCAAGATCTGGCGGGGAGGTTCTCCGGTTTAGCCGATACGCAGTATTTT. Translating gives CASSQDLAGRFSGLADTQYF.

This chain uses TRBV19 with TRBJ2-7; D unresolved. The CDR3 has 15 residues. Germline lookup yields CDR1 LNHDA and CDR2 SQIVND (reference sequence). The ends were cut back, 3 bases at V and 7 bases at J, with 19 bases in the middle. The CDR3 DNA is TGTGCCAGTAGTATTTCCTTCGGAGCCTACTTTGAGCAGTACTTC. Amino acid sequence: CASSISFGAYFEQYF.

This chain connects TRBV11-2 to TRBJ2-7; weak D call: TRBD1 (6 bases). V was shortened by 5 bases and J by 2 bases, with 10 bases between the two germline ends. The CDR3 totals 13 residues. Per the germline V gene, CDR1 is SGHAT and CDR2 is FQNNGV. The CDR3 sequence: CASSPWTAYEQYF. CDR3 DNA: TGTGCCAGCAGCCCCTGGACAGCCTACGAGCAGTACTTC.

The chain combines TRBV7-9 with TRBJ1-2; 7 bases align to TRBD1. CDR3 length: 18 residues. V was pared by 1 base and J by 2 bases, with 13 bases of the junction left unmatched. Looked up from germline, CDR1 is SEHNR and CDR2 is FQNEAQ (reference sequence). The CDR3 nucleotides are TGTGCCAGCAGCTTAGAGACAGGGAGAACCGCCGGCAACTATGGCTACACCTTC. Its translation: CASSLETGRTAGNYGYTF.

This clone was recorded a few times. The genes are TRBV11-2 and TRBJ2-5; D gene uncertain. The CDR3 sequence is 12 residues long. Germline V gene data show CDR1 as SGHAT and CDR2 as FQNNGV. The V end lost 2 bases, the J end lost 4 bases, and 5 bases lay between the germline ends. The CDR3 spells CASSLYSETQYF. The CDR3 DNA sequence: TGTGCCAGCAGCTTATACTCAGAGACCCAGTACTTC.

This clone was observed a single time. This chain connects TRBV4-2 to TRBJ1-1; D is perhaps TRBD1 (6 bases). V dropped 2 bases and J dropped 2 bases, with 18 bases sitting between them. The CDR3 is 17 amino acids. Germline CDR1 LGHNA, CDR2 YNFKEQ. In DNA, the CDR3 is TGTGCCAGCAGCCAAAAAATACAAGTCGGGACAAACACTGAAGCTTTCTTT. Protein sequence: CASSQKIQVGTNTEAFF.

This chain uses TRBV7-9 with TRBJ1-5; tentative D call: TRBD1 (5 bases). The CDR3 consists of 17 residues. Trimming took 4 bases from V and 0 from J, leaving 16 bases between them. Germline V gene data show CDR1 as SEHNR and CDR2 as FQNEAQ (reference sequence). DNA of the CDR3: TGTGCCAGCAGCTCGACCCCGGGGGGACGTAGCAATCAGCCCCAGCATTTT. Translated: CASSSTPGGRSNQPQHF.

The chain joins TRBV6-5 to TRBJ1-1; possibly TRBD1 for D (5 bases). V lost 6 bases, J lost 10 bases, and 15 bases lay in between. This CDR3 has 12 amino acids. Germline V gene data show CDR1 as MNHEY and CDR2 as SVGAGI. CDR3 nucleotide sequence: TGTGCCAGCAGCCCCGCGGGGGAGGGAGCTTTCTTT. Its translation: CASSPAGEGAFF.

In the case of this clone: The same CDR3 is also encoded by other DNA sequences in this sample. The chain couples TRBV11-2 to TRBJ1-6; tentative D call: TRBD1 (5 bases). Germline V gene sequence: CDR1 SGHAT, CDR2 FQNNGV. The V gene lost 3 bases and the J gene lost 3 bases, with 6 bases spanning the gap. The CDR3 is 14 residues long. The CDR3 spells CASSLGGYNSPLHF. The CDR3 DNA reads as TGTGCCAGCAGCTTGGGGGGCTATAATTCACCCCTCCACTTT.

The rearrangement uses TRBV7-8 and TRBJ2-7; 8 bases are shared with TRBD2. The CDR3 spans 16 residues. V gave up 0 bases and J gave up 0 bases; unmatched junction bases: 4. The germline gives CDR1 SGHVS, CDR2 FQNEAQ. The CDR3 DNA is TGTGCCAGCAGCTTAGCGGGCGGGGGGAGCTCCTACGAGCAGTACTTC. It translates to CASSLAGGGSSYEQYF.

The chain carries TRBV7-8 and TRBJ2-7, with 10 bases matching TRBD2. With 2 bases clipped from V and 4 bases from J, the junction kept 2 bases outside the gene matches. The CDR3 is 14 residues long. Germline V gene sequence: CDR1 SGHVS, CDR2 FQNEAQ. The CDR3 protein is CASSLPSGGYEQYF. CDR3 coding DNA: TGTGCCAGCAGCTTACCTAGCGGGGGATACGAGCAGTACTTC.